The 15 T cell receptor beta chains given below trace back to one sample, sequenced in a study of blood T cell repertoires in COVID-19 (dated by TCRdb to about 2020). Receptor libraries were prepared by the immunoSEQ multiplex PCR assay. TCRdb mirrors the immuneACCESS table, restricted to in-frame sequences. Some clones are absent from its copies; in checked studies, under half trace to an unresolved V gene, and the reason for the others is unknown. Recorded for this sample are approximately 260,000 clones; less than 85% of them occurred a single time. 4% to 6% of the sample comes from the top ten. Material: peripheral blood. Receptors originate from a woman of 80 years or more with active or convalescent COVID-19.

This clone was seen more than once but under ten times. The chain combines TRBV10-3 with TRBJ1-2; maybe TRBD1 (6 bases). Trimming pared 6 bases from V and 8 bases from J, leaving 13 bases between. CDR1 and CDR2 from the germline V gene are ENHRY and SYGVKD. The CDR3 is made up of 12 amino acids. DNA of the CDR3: TGTGCCATCAGCAGACAGGATCAGGGCTACACCTTC. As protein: CAISRQDQGYTF.

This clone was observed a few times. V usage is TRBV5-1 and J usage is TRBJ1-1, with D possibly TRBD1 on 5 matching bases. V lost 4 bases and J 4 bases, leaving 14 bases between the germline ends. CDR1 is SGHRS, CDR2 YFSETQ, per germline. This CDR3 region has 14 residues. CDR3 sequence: CASSEGLSVTEAFF. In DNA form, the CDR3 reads TGCGCCAGCAGCGAGGGACTTTCAGTCACTGAAGCTTTCTTT.

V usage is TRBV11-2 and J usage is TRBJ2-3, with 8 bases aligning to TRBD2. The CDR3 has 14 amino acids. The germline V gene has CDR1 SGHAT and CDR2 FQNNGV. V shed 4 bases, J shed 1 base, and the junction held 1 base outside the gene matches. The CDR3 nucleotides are TGTGCCAGCAGCTCGACTAGCGGCACAGATACGCAGTATTTT. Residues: CASSSTSGTDTQYF.

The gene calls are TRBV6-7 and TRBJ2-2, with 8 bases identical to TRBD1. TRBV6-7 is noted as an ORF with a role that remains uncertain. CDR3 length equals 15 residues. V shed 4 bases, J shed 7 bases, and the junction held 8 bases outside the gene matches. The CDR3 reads CASSFNRGFNGELFF. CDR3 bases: TGTGCCAGCAGTTTTAACAGGGGGTTCAACGGGGAGCTGTTTTTT.

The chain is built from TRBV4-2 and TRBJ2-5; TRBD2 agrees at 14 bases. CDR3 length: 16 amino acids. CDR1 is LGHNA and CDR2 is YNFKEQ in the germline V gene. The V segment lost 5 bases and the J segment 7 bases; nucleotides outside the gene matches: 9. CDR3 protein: CASSFSPGTSGGTQYF. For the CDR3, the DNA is TGTGCCAGCAGCTTCTCCCCCGGGACTAGCGGGGGGACCCAGTACTTC.

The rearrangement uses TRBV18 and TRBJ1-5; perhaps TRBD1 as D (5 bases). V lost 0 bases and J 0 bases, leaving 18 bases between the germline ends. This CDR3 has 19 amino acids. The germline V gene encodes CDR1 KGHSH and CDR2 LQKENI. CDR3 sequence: CASSPPIFGGVGSNQPQHF. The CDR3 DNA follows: TGTGCCAGCTCACCACCGATATTCGGGGGAGTAGGTAGCAATCAGCCCCAGCATTTT.

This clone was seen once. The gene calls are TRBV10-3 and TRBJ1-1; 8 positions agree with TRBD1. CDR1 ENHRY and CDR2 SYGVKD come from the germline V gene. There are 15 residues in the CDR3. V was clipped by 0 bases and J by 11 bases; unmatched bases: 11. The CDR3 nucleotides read TGTGCCATCAGTGAGTCGGGGACAGGAACTTTCGAGGCTTTCTTT. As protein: CAISESGTGTFEAFF.

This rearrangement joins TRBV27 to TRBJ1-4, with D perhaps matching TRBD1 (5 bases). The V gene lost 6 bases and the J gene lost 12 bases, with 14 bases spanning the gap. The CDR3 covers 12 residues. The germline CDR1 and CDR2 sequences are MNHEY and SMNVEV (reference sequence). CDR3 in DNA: TGTGCCAGCAGCCCCGGGACTCCTGAACTGTTTTTT. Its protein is CASSPGTPELFF. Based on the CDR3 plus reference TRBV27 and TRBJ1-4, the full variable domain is EAQVTQNPRYLITVTGKKLTVTCSQNMNHEYMSWYRQDPGLGLRQIYYSMNVEVTDKGDVPEGYKVSRKEKRNFPLILESPSPNQTSLYFCASSPGTPELFFGSGTQLSVL.

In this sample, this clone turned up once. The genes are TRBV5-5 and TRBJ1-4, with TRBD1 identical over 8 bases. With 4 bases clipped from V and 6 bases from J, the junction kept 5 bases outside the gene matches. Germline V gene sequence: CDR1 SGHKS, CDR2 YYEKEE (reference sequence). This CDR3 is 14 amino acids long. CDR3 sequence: CASSLDRVDEKLFF. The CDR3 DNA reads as TGTGCCAGCAGCCTGGACAGGGTTGATGAAAAACTGTTTTTT.

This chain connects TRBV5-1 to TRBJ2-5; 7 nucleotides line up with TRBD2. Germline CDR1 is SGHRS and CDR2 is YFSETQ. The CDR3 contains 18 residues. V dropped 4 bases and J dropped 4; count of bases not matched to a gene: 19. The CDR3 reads CASSKQLLAADRGETQYF. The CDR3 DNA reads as TGCGCCAGCAGCAAGCAATTGCTAGCGGCCGACCGGGGAGAGACCCAGTACTTC.

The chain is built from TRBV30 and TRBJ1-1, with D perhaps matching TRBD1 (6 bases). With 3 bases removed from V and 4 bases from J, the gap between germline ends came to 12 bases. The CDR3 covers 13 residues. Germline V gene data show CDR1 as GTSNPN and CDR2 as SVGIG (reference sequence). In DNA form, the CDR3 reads TGTGCCTGGAGGAGGCAGGGGCCCACTGAAGCTTTCTTT. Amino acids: CAWRRQGPTEAFF.

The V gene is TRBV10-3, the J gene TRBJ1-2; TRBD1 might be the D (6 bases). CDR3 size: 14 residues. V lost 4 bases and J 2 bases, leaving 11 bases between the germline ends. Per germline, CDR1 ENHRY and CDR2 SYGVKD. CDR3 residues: CAISGTGSNYGYTF. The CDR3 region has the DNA TGTGCCATCAGTGGTACAGGGTCAAACTATGGCTACACCTTC.

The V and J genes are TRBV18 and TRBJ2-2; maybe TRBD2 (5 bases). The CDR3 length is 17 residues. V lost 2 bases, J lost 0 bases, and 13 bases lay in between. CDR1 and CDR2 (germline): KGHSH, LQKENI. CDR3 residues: CASSPARTGSNTGELFF. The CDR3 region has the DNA TGTGCCAGCTCACCAGCCCGGACTGGATCGAACACCGGGGAGCTGTTTTTT.

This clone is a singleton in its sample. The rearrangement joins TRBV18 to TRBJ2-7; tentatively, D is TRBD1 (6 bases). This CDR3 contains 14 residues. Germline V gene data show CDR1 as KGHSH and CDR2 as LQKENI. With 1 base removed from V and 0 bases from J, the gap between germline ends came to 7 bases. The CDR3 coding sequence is TGTGCCAGCTCACCACGACAGGTCTCCTACGAGCAGTACTTC. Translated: CASSPRQVSYEQYF.

The CDR3 DNA sequence: TGTGCCAGCATTAAGGACAGGAGTTATGGCTACACCTTC. The encoded protein is CASIKDRSYGYTF. V gene TRBV12-3 or TRBV12-4 combines with J gene TRBJ1-2, with 7 bases lining up with TRBD1. CDR3 size: 13 residues. The V and J ends lost 7 bases and 5 bases, in that order; junction bases with no gene match: 7.